Listed below are T cell receptor beta chains from one sample, sequenced in a study of blood T cell repertoires in COVID-19. The data were produced by immunoSEQ multiplex PCR, yet TCRdb's version contains in-frame clones alone and is incomplete. The sample carries some 240,000 clones, about four fifths recorded once. The sample consisted of peripheral blood. The receptors were gathered from an elderly woman with acute or convalescent COVID-19. Both conserved end residues are part of each CDR3. Each record gives: D gene, J gene, clone size, V gene, CDR3 DNA, CDR3 protein. The D gene is left open where the match is weak. Expanded clones are given a class, and other clones once, few, many or no size at all.

d_gene: TRBD1; j_gene: TRBJ2-1; abundance: .; v_gene: TRBV5-6; CDR3nt: TGTGCCAGCAGCTTGGGCCGGACAGGGAGGAATGAGCAGTTCTTC; CDR3aa: CASSLGRTGRNEQFF
d_gene: .; j_gene: TRBJ1-3; abundance: few; v_gene: TRBV9; CDR3nt: TGTGCCAGCAGCCGGGACTGGACACCAGGAAACACCATATATTTT; CDR3aa: CASSRDWTPGNTIYF
d_gene: TRBD1; j_gene: TRBJ2-5; abundance: .; v_gene: TRBV15; CDR3nt: TGTGCCACCAGTAAGGGACAGGGGGTCCAAGAGACCCAGTACTTC; CDR3aa: CATSKGQGVQETQYF
d_gene: .; j_gene: TRBJ1-1; abundance: .; v_gene: TRBV7-7; CDR3nt: TGTGCTAGCAGCCTGAAGGGGGACACTGAAGCTTTCTTT; CDR3aa: CASSLKGDTEAFF
d_gene: TRBD2; j_gene: TRBJ2-7; abundance: .; v_gene: TRBV2; CDR3nt: TGTGCCAGCAGACTGACTAGCGGGGGGGCGCGGGAGCAGTACTTC; CDR3aa: CASRLTSGGAREQYF
d_gene: .; j_gene: TRBJ2-3; abundance: .; v_gene: TRBV2; CDR3nt: TGTGCCAGCCGAGTGAGCACAGATACGCAGTATTTT; CDR3aa: CASRVSTDTQYF
d_gene: TRBD2; j_gene: TRBJ2-7; abundance: .; v_gene: TRBV6-1; CDR3nt: TGTGCCAGCAGTGAATCAGCGACTAGCGGTTCCTACGAGCAGTACTTC; CDR3aa: CASSESATSGSYEQYF
d_gene: TRBD2; j_gene: TRBJ2-3; abundance: .; v_gene: TRBV19; CDR3nt: TGTGCCACGGGCGGGGGAGGTAGAACAGATACGCAGTATTTT; CDR3aa: CATGGGGRTDTQYF
d_gene: .; j_gene: TRBJ1-1; abundance: .; v_gene: TRBV19; CDR3nt: TGTGCCAGTAGTATCTTGGGCAGCCCAACAACTGAAGCTTTCTTT; CDR3aa: CASSILGSPTTEAFF
d_gene: TRBD2; j_gene: TRBJ2-7; abundance: few; v_gene: TRBV18; CDR3nt: TGTGCCAGCTCACCGAGGATGGGGGGGTACGAGCAGTACTTC; CDR3aa: CASSPRMGGYEQYF
d_gene: .; j_gene: TRBJ2-1; abundance: .; v_gene: TRBV28; CDR3nt: TGTGCCGGGGGAGCGGGTGCACGGCAGTTCTTC; CDR3aa: CAGGAGARQFF
d_gene: .; j_gene: TRBJ2-3; abundance: .; v_gene: TRBV7-3; CDR3nt: TGTGCCAGCAGCTTACTGCCACAGGTTGGAGATACGCAGTATTTT; CDR3aa: CASSLLPQVGDTQYF
d_gene: .; j_gene: TRBJ1-1; abundance: few; v_gene: TRBV2; CDR3nt: TGTGCCAGCGAGATTGAAGCTTTCTTT; CDR3aa: CASEIEAFF
d_gene: .; j_gene: TRBJ1-4; abundance: .; v_gene: TRBV19; CDR3nt: TGTGCCAGTAGTATAACAGGAAAAGCCAATGAAAAACTGTTTTTT; CDR3aa: CASSITGKANEKLFF
d_gene: TRBD1; j_gene: TRBJ1-3; abundance: .; v_gene: TRBV29-1; CDR3nt: TGCAGCGTCGGAACAGGGGAGATAGGAAACACCATATATTTT; CDR3aa: CSVGTGEIGNTIYF
d_gene: .; j_gene: TRBJ2-1; abundance: .; v_gene: TRBV3-1/TRBV3-2; CDR3nt: TGTGCCAGCAGCCACTCTCTGGGGCCGCCACCATACAATGAGCAGTTCTTC; CDR3aa: CASSHSLGPPPYNEQFF
d_gene: .; j_gene: TRBJ2-3; abundance: .; v_gene: TRBV11-2; CDR3nt: TGTGCCAGCAGCCCCAGCGGCGGCAGACGCACAGATACGCAGTATTTT; CDR3aa: CASSPSGGRRTDTQYF
d_gene: .; j_gene: TRBJ1-5; abundance: .; v_gene: TRBV2; CDR3nt: TGTGCCAGCAGCCAGGGGAAGCAGCCCCAGCATTTT; CDR3aa: CASSQGKQPQHF
d_gene: .; j_gene: TRBJ1-6; abundance: .; v_gene: TRBV14; CDR3nt: TGTGCCAGCAGCCCACACCTTCTCTATAATTCACCCCTCCACTTT; CDR3aa: CASSPHLLYNSPLHF
d_gene: .; j_gene: TRBJ2-1; abundance: .; v_gene: TRBV30; CDR3nt: TGTGCCTGGAGTTCTGGGGGCCTCCGGAATGAGCAGTTCTTC; CDR3aa: CAWSSGGLRNEQFF
d_gene: .; j_gene: TRBJ1-4; abundance: .; v_gene: TRBV7-9; CDR3nt: TGTGCCAGCAGCCCTAAACCTCCGGGATCAACTAATGAAAAACTGTTTTTT; CDR3aa: CASSPKPPGSTNEKLFF
d_gene: .; j_gene: TRBJ1-1; abundance: .; v_gene: TRBV28; CDR3nt: TGTGCCAGCAGTTTAGCCCCAGGGAAGAACACTGAAGCTTTCTTT; CDR3aa: CASSLAPGKNTEAFF
d_gene: .; j_gene: TRBJ1-2; abundance: .; v_gene: TRBV5-6; CDR3nt: TGTGCCAGCAGCTTGAAAGGCACTACTAACTATGGCTACACCTTC; CDR3aa: CASSLKGTTNYGYTF
d_gene: .; j_gene: TRBJ1-1; abundance: .; v_gene: TRBV6-6; CDR3nt: TGTGCCAGCAGTGGTCAGGGGAGGAACACTGAAGCTTTCTTT; CDR3aa: CASSGQGRNTEAFF
d_gene: TRBD2; j_gene: TRBJ2-2; abundance: .; v_gene: TRBV15; CDR3nt: TGTGCCACCAGCATGGGCGGGGGGGCTGTTACCGGGGAGCTGTTTTTT; CDR3aa: CATSMGGGAVTGELFF
d_gene: .; j_gene: TRBJ1-1; abundance: .; v_gene: TRBV7-3; CDR3nt: TGTGCCAGCAGCTTAAACCGCGGCCTGAACACTGAAGCTTTCTTT; CDR3aa: CASSLNRGLNTEAFF
d_gene: .; j_gene: TRBJ2-1; abundance: .; v_gene: TRBV6-5; CDR3nt: TGTGCCAGCGGAAACTACGACGAGCAGTTCTTC; CDR3aa: CASGNYDEQFF
d_gene: TRBD2; j_gene: TRBJ2-3; abundance: .; v_gene: TRBV6-1; CDR3nt: TGTGCCAGCAGTGAATCCCTCTTAGCGGGGAGGACGCAGTATTTT; CDR3aa: CASSESLLAGRTQYF
d_gene: .; j_gene: TRBJ1-4; abundance: .; v_gene: TRBV6-1; CDR3nt: TGTGCCAGCAGTGAAATCGGGAGGGCCCGTAATGAAAAACTGTTTTTT; CDR3aa: CASSEIGRARNEKLFF
d_gene: .; j_gene: TRBJ2-5; abundance: .; v_gene: TRBV5-1; CDR3nt: TGCGCCAGCAGCTTGGCCAGGCAGGGAAAAACTGGGGAGACCCAGTACTTC; CDR3aa: CASSLARQGKTGETQYF
d_gene: TRBD1; j_gene: TRBJ1-4; abundance: once; v_gene: TRBV5-4; CDR3nt: TGTGCCAGCAGCCAGACAGGGGCAGATGAAAAACTGTTTTTT; CDR3aa: CASSQTGADEKLFF
d_gene: .; j_gene: TRBJ2-7; abundance: few; v_gene: TRBV7-2; CDR3nt: TGTGCCAGCAGTACAGACACGAGCTCCTACGAGCAGTACTTC; CDR3aa: CASSTDTSSYEQYF
d_gene: .; j_gene: TRBJ2-2; abundance: .; v_gene: TRBV24-1; CDR3nt: TGTGCCACGGGCGGGGGCAGGGTCGACACCGGGGAGCTGTTTTTT; CDR3aa: CATGGGRVDTGELFF
d_gene: .; j_gene: TRBJ2-7; abundance: .; v_gene: TRBV4-2; CDR3nt: TGTGCCAGCAGCCAAGGAGCCGTTAGCTCCTACGAGCAGTACTTC; CDR3aa: CASSQGAVSSYEQYF
d_gene: TRBD2; j_gene: TRBJ2-3; abundance: .; v_gene: TRBV3-1/TRBV3-2; CDR3nt: TGTGCCAGCAGCAACCAAGCGGGGAGCACAGATACGCAGTATTTT; CDR3aa: CASSNQAGSTDTQYF
d_gene: .; j_gene: TRBJ1-2; abundance: .; v_gene: TRBV15; CDR3nt: TGTGCCACCAGCGAAGGACAGCTCAACTATGGCTACACCTTC; CDR3aa: CATSEGQLNYGYTF
d_gene: TRBD1; j_gene: TRBJ1-4; abundance: .; v_gene: TRBV10-1; CDR3nt: TGCGCCAGCAGTGAGCTCGACAGGGGGCGAACTAATGAAAAACTGTTTTTT; CDR3aa: CASSELDRGRTNEKLFF
d_gene: .; j_gene: TRBJ2-2; abundance: few; v_gene: TRBV27; CDR3nt: TGTGCCAGCAGGCGATGGGGTGGGAGTTCGGACACCGGGGAGCTGTTTTTT; CDR3aa: CASRRWGGSSDTGELFF
d_gene: TRBD2; j_gene: TRBJ2-1; abundance: .; v_gene: TRBV2; CDR3nt: TGTGCCAGCAGTCTTAGCGGGGGGGCCGGGAATGAGCAGTTCTTC; CDR3aa: CASSLSGGAGNEQFF
d_gene: TRBD1; j_gene: TRBJ2-1; abundance: once; v_gene: TRBV5-1; CDR3nt: TGCGCCAGCAGCTTGGCCGGGACAGCTAATGAGCAGTTCTTC; CDR3aa: CASSLAGTANEQFF
d_gene: .; j_gene: TRBJ1-4; abundance: .; v_gene: TRBV2; CDR3nt: TGTGCCACAAAGGGTATAGGGACACCTAATGAAAAACTGTTTTTT; CDR3aa: CATKGIGTPNEKLFF
d_gene: .; j_gene: TRBJ1-6; abundance: .; v_gene: TRBV18; CDR3nt: TGTGCCAGCTCACCGTACAGGGTGCAGAATTCACCCCTCCACTTT; CDR3aa: CASSPYRVQNSPLHF
d_gene: TRBD1; j_gene: TRBJ2-1; abundance: .; v_gene: TRBV5-1; CDR3nt: TGCGCCAGCAGCTCCCCAGTAACCCCCGGGACAGGGTCGTACAATGAGCAGTTCTTC; CDR3aa: CASSSPVTPGTGSYNEQFF
d_gene: TRBD2; j_gene: TRBJ2-3; abundance: .; v_gene: TRBV3-1/TRBV3-2; CDR3nt: TGTGCCAGCAGCCCTAGAGCGGGGGCGCCCCAGGATACGCAGTATTTT; CDR3aa: CASSPRAGAPQDTQYF
d_gene: .; j_gene: TRBJ1-3; abundance: .; v_gene: TRBV6-6; CDR3nt: TGTGCCAGCGGAGGGGGGGGGTCCGAATATTTT; CDR3aa: CASGGGGSEYF
d_gene: .; j_gene: TRBJ1-6; abundance: few; v_gene: TRBV9; CDR3nt: TGTGCCAGCAGCGTAGCCCAGGGTCGCCAGGGACCCCTCCACTTT; CDR3aa: CASSVAQGRQGPLHF
d_gene: TRBD1; j_gene: TRBJ1-1; abundance: .; v_gene: TRBV19; CDR3nt: TGTGCCAGTAGTATGCCCAGGGGGAGAAGCATGAACACTGAAGCTTTCTTT; CDR3aa: CASSMPRGRSMNTEAFF
d_gene: TRBD1; j_gene: TRBJ1-1; abundance: .; v_gene: TRBV6-5; CDR3nt: TGTGCCAGCAGTCCGCGACAGGGTTTTCTAACTGAAGCTTTCTTT; CDR3aa: CASSPRQGFLTEAFF
d_gene: .; j_gene: TRBJ2-1; abundance: few; v_gene: TRBV7-2; CDR3nt: TGTGCCAGCAGCTTGGGGACGGAGGGATACAATGAGCAGTTCTTC; CDR3aa: CASSLGTEGYNEQFF
d_gene: .; j_gene: TRBJ1-6; abundance: few; v_gene: TRBV2; CDR3nt: TGTGCCAGCAGTCGAGGGTTAGATGAGTCACCCCTCCACTTT; CDR3aa: CASSRGLDESPLHF
d_gene: .; j_gene: TRBJ2-2; abundance: .; v_gene: TRBV5-1; CDR3nt: TGCGCCAGCAGCTTGGACAGGCCGAACACCGGGGAGCTGTTTTTT; CDR3aa: CASSLDRPNTGELFF
d_gene: .; j_gene: TRBJ1-1; abundance: .; v_gene: TRBV18; CDR3nt: TGTGCCAGCTCACCGGGACAGAACACTGAAGCTTTCTTT; CDR3aa: CASSPGQNTEAFF
d_gene: .; j_gene: TRBJ1-4; abundance: .; v_gene: TRBV3-1/TRBV3-2; CDR3nt: TGTGCCAGCAGCCCCGACGGGTTTGAAAAACTGTTTTTT; CDR3aa: CASSPDGFEKLFF
d_gene: .; j_gene: TRBJ1-2; abundance: few; v_gene: TRBV6-5; CDR3nt: TGTGCCAGCAGTTACTCGCCGGCGACTTGGGGCTACACCTTC; CDR3aa: CASSYSPATWGYTF
d_gene: .; j_gene: TRBJ1-6; abundance: .; v_gene: TRBV2; CDR3nt: TGTGCCAGCAGTGATCTCGGGAATTCACCCCTCCACTTT; CDR3aa: CASSDLGNSPLHF
d_gene: TRBD2; j_gene: TRBJ2-1; abundance: .; v_gene: TRBV10-1; CDR3nt: TGCGCCAGCAGTGACCCCGGGACTAGGGGGACCAATGAGCAGTTCTTC; CDR3aa: CASSDPGTRGTNEQFF
d_gene: TRBD2; j_gene: TRBJ2-1; abundance: .; v_gene: TRBV2; CDR3nt: TGTGCCAGCAGCCTGGCGGGACTAGGAGACAATGAGCAGTTCTTC; CDR3aa: CASSLAGLGDNEQFF
d_gene: TRBD1; j_gene: TRBJ2-7; abundance: once; v_gene: TRBV19; CDR3nt: TGTGCCAGTAGTAGAGGGGGCGGATACGAGCAGTACTTC; CDR3aa: CASSRGGGYEQYF
d_gene: .; j_gene: TRBJ1-2; abundance: few; v_gene: TRBV18; CDR3nt: TGTGCCAGCTCACCACGGGAGGGCGCTAACTATGGCTACACCTTC; CDR3aa: CASSPREGANYGYTF
d_gene: .; j_gene: TRBJ1-6; abundance: .; v_gene: TRBV9; CDR3nt: TGTGCCAGCAGCTCGACATCGACAGCTAATTCACCCCTCCACTTT; CDR3aa: CASSSTSTANSPLHF